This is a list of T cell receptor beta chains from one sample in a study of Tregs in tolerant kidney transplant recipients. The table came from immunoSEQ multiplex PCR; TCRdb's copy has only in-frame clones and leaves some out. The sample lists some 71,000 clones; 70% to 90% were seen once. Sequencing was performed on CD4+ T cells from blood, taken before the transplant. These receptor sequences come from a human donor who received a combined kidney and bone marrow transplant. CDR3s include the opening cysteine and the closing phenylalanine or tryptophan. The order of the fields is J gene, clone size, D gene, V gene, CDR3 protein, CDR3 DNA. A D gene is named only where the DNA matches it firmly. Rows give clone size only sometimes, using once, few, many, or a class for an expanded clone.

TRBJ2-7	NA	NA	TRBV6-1	CASQETYEQYF	TGTGCCAGCCAGGAAACCTACGAGCAGTACTTC
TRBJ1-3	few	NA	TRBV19	CATRTAGDTIYF	TGTGCCACTCGGACTGCGGGGGACACCATATATTTT
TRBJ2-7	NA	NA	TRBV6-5	CASSYSSGGAYEQYF	TGTGCCAGCAGTTACTCTTCCGGGGGAGCCTACGAGCAGTACTTC
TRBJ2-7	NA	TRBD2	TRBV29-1	CSVGSSGGPYEQYF	TGCAGCGTTGGGAGTTCGGGAGGCCCCTACGAGCAGTACTTC
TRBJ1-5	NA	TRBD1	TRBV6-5	CASSRQGGSNQPQHF	TGTGCCAGCAGTCGACAGGGAGGTAGCAATCAGCCCCAGCATTTT
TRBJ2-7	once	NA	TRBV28	CASSLGAGRVYEQYF	TGTGCCAGCAGTTTAGGCGCAGGGCGAGTCTACGAGCAGTACTTC
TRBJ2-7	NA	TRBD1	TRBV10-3	CAINPGQGAREQYF	TGTGCCATCAACCCGGGACAGGGGGCGCGCGAGCAGTACTTC
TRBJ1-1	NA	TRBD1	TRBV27	CASSLSRGTGVPEAFF	TGTGCCAGCAGTTTATCGAGAGGGACAGGGGTTCCTGAAGCTTTCTTT
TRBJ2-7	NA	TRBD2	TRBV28	CASSPSFGGGSYEQYF	TGTGCCAGCAGTCCATCCTTCGGGGGGGGCTCCTACGAGCAGTACTTC
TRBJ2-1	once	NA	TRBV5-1	CASSLGLAGYNEQFF	TGCGCCAGCAGCTTGGGGCTAGCTGGTTACAATGAGCAGTTCTTC
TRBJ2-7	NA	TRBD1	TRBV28	CASTGGQGTYEQYF	TGTGCCAGCACCGGGGGACAGGGCACCTACGAGCAGTACTTC
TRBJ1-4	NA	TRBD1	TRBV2	CASRARGRDEKLFF	TGTGCCAGCAGAGCTAGGGGGCGCGATGAAAAACTGTTTTTT
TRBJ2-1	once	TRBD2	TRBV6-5	CASSYDGGSSYNEQFF	TGTGCCAGCAGTTACGACGGCGGGAGCTCCTACAATGAGCAGTTCTTC
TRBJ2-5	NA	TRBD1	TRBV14	CASSQIGTGLETQYF	TGTGCCAGCAGCCAAATTGGGACAGGGCTCGAGACCCAGTACTTC
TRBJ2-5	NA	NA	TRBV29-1	CSAAPQGPETQYF	TGCAGCGCTGCCCCGCAGGGGCCAGAGACCCAGTACTTC
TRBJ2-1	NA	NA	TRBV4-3	CASSQEAASYNEQFF	TGCGCCAGCAGCCAAGAAGCGGCCTCCTACAATGAGCAGTTCTTC
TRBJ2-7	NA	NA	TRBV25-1	CASSGGAGSSYEQYF	TGTGCCAGCAGTGGGGGTGCGGGGAGCTCCTACGAGCAGTACTTC
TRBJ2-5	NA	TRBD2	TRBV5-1	CASSLGSSGSRETQYF	TGCGCCAGCAGCTTGGGGTCCAGCGGGAGTAGGGAGACCCAGTACTTC
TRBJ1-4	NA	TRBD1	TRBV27	CASGTGGSEKLFF	TGTGCCAGCGGGACAGGGGGGAGTGAAAAACTGTTTTTT
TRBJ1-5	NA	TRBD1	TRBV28	CASSPWTGGLNQPQHF	TGTGCCAGCAGTCCATGGACAGGGGGACTCAATCAGCCCCAGCATTTT
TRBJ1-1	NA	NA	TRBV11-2	CASSSGRGMNTEAFF	TGTGCCAGCAGCTCGGGTCGGGGAATGAACACTGAAGCTTTCTTT
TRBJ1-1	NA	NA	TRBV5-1	CASSLEQVLDTEAFF	TGCGCCAGCAGCTTGGAACAGGTTTTAGACACTGAAGCTTTCTTT
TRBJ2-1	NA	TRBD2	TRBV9	CASSVSAGEQFF	TGTGCCAGCAGCGTATCAGCGGGAGAGCAGTTCTTC
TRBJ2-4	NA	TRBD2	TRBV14	CASSRDGGGGPSDIQYF	TGTGCCAGCAGTCGAGATGGTGGGGGAGGGCCTTCGGACATTCAGTACTTC
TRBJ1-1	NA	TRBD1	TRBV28	CASDTGGPNTEAFF	TGTGCCAGTGACACAGGGGGCCCTAACACTGAAGCTTTCTTT
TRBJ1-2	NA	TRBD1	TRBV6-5	CASNPRGNYGYTF	TGTGCCAGCAACCCCAGGGGGAACTATGGCTACACCTTC
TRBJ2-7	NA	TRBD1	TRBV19	CATRGPGHGSYEQYF	TGTGCCACCAGGGGGCCAGGTCACGGATCCTACGAGCAGTACTTC
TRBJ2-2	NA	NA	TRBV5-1	CASTAQGYGELFF	TGCGCCAGCACCGCACAGGGATACGGGGAGCTGTTTTTT
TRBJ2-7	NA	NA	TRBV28	CASSSPWGRVTYEQYF	TGTGCCAGCAGTTCCCCGTGGGGCAGGGTTACCTACGAGCAGTACTTC
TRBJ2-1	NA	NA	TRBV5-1	CASRSAGTSYNEQFF	TGCGCCAGCAGATCGGCCGGGACTTCCTACAATGAGCAGTTCTTC
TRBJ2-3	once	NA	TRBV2	CASSTDYSSTDTQYF	TGTGCCAGCAGTACCGACTACTCTAGCACAGATACGCAGTATTTT
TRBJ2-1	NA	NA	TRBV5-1	CASSLAGRSDNEQFF	TGCGCCAGCAGCTTGGCCGGCCGGAGCGATAATGAGCAGTTCTTC
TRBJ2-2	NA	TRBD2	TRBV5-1	CASSLDLSGSTGELFF	TGCGCCAGCAGCTTGGATCTCAGCGGGAGTACCGGGGAGCTGTTTTTT
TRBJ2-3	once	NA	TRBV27	CASSLLPADTQYF	TGTGCCAGCAGTTTACTGCCGGCAGATACGCAGTATTTT
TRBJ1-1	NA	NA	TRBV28	CASSFNDRLSATEAFF	TGTGCCAGCAGTTTCAACGACAGATTGTCGGCCACTGAAGCTTTCTTT
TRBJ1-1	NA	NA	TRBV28	CASSLLGAEAFF	TGTGCCAGCAGTTTATTGGGGGCAGAAGCTTTCTTT
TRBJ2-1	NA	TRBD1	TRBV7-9	CASSALGQGAYNEQFF	TGTGCCAGCAGCGCCTTGGGACAGGGGGCTTATAATGAGCAGTTCTTC
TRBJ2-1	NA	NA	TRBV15	CATSRDPGTSYNEQFF	TGTGCCACCAGCAGAGATCCTGGGACTTCTTACAATGAGCAGTTCTTC
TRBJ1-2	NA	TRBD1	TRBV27	CASSFSGQVYGYTF	TGTGCCAGCAGTTTCTCCGGACAGGTCTATGGCTACACCTTC
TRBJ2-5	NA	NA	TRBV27	CASRQGYGRETQYF	TGTGCCAGCAGACAGGGATACGGTAGAGAGACCCAGTACTTC
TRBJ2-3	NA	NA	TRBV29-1	CSVVRETDTQYF	TGCAGCGTTGTCCGGGAAACAGATACGCAGTATTTT
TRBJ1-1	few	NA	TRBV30	CAWSPQGNTEAFF	TGTGCCTGGAGTCCACAGGGGAACACTGAAGCTTTCTTT
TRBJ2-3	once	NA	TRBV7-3	CASSLAQLRRAGTDTQYF	TGTGCCAGCAGCTTAGCCCAATTGCGCAGGGCGGGCACAGATACGCAGTATTTT
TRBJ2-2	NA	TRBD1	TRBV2	CASSDPPWTGPMGNTGELFF	TGTGCCAGCAGTGATCCACCCTGGACAGGGCCGATGGGGAACACCGGGGAGCTGTTTTTT
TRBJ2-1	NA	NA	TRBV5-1	CASSLGRINEQFF	TGCGCCAGCAGCTTAGGGAGGATCAATGAGCAGTTCTTC
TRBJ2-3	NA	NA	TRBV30	CAYSASAPADTQYF	TGTGCCTACTCAGCGAGCGCTCCCGCAGATACGCAGTATTTT
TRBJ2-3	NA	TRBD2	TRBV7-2	CASSFQGGRATDTQYF	TGTGCCAGCAGCTTTCAGGGCGGGAGGGCCACAGATACGCAGTATTTT
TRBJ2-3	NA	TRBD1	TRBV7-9	CASSLAQQGPDTQYF	TGTGCCAGCAGCTTAGCACAACAGGGGCCAGATACGCAGTATTTT